These T cell receptor beta chains were read from a single sample in a study of cytomegalovirus exposure and HLA in healthy donors. This table comes from immunoSEQ multiplex PCR, and its TCRdb copy is limited to in-frame clones, with some not included. Here the sample spans 140,000 to 150,000 clones, roughly 86% being singletons. Material for sequencing was PBMCs. The receptor set was obtained from a woman aged 40 to 50 in good health and CMV-seronegative. The CDR3 runs from the conserved cysteine through the conserved F or W. D genes are given only for firm matches. The size entry is marked missing in some rows and otherwise reads once, few, many or a size class.

>TRBD1|NA|TRBV5-6|TRBJ2-5
TGTGCCAGCAGCAACACGACAGGGGGGGAGACCCAGTACTTC
CASSNTTGGETQYF
>TRBD2|NA|TRBV7-2|TRBJ2-7
TGTGCCAGCAGCCCTAAGCTAGCGGGTTACTACGAGCAGTACTTC
CASSPKLAGYYEQYF
>NA|few|TRBV7-9|TRBJ2-1
TGTGCCAGCAGCTTGGGGAGGAATGAGCAGTTCTTC
CASSLGRNEQFF
>TRBD1|few|TRBV2|TRBJ2-3
TGTGCCAGCAGGGCTGGACAGGGGACAGATACGCAGTATTTT
CASRAGQGTDTQYF
>NA|NA|TRBV11-3|TRBJ2-5
TGTGCCAGCAGCTTAGGGGGGCGTGGCGGGAGCGGAGAGACCCAGTACTTC
CASSLGGRGGSGETQYF
>NA|NA|TRBV5-4|TRBJ2-7
TGTGCCAGCAGCAAATCCCCCTCGACTTACGAGCAGTACTTC
CASSKSPSTYEQYF
>TRBD1|NA|TRBV28|TRBJ1-5
TGTGCCAGCAGTCCACCGGACAGGCTCAATCAGCCCCAGCATTTT
CASSPPDRLNQPQHF
>TRBD2|NA|TRBV7-2|TRBJ2-7
TGTGCCAGCAGCTATAGCGGGAGCTCCTACGAGCAGTACTTC
CASSYSGSSYEQYF
>TRBD2|NA|TRBV6-1|TRBJ2-7
TGTGCCAGTAGTGAAGTGGGTGGACTAGCCTCCCCTTACGAGCAGTACTTC
CASSEVGGLASPYEQYF
>NA|NA|TRBV7-9|TRBJ2-7
TGTGCCAGCAGCTTCGGACAAGGCGAGCAGTACTTC
CASSFGQGEQYF
>NA|NA|TRBV21-1|TRBJ2-7
TGTGCCAGCAGCGGAAGCCGACAGGGCCTTAGCTCCTACGAGCAGTACTTC
CASSGSRQGLSSYEQYF
>NA|NA|TRBV25-1|TRBJ1-1
TGTGCCAGCAGTGATATTTACGGGGCGGGAAACACTGAAGCTTTCTTT
CASSDIYGAGNTEAFF
>NA|NA|TRBV7-9|TRBJ1-2
TGTGCCAGCAGCTTAGCCAGGGCCCTGTATGGCTACACCTTC
CASSLARALYGYTF
>TRBD2|NA|TRBV19|TRBJ2-1
TGTGCCAGTAGTATAAGACTAGCGGGAATACAAATGAATGAGCAGTTCTTC
CASSIRLAGIQMNEQFF
>NA|NA|TRBV2|TRBJ2-2
TGTGCCAGCACCCTCCAGGACGGGGAGCTGTTTTTT
CASTLQDGELFF
>NA|NA|TRBV27|TRBJ1-5
TGTGCCAGCAGTTTTTCCGCCAGTCAGCCCCAGCATTTT
CASSFSASQPQHF
>NA|NA|TRBV11-3|TRBJ2-3
TGTGCCAGCAGCCCTCTAGCGAGCACAGATACGCAGTATTTT
CASSPLASTDTQYF
>TRBD2|few|TRBV4-1|TRBJ2-1
TGCGCCAGCAGCCAACCGGGACTAGCGGGTCTCGAGCAGTTCTTC
CASSQPGLAGLEQFF
>NA|NA|TRBV6-1|TRBJ1-4
TGTGCCAGCAGAGCAGGGGATGCGGCTAATGAAAAACTGTTTTTT
CASRAGDAANEKLFF
>TRBD2|NA|TRBV4-1|TRBJ2-2
TGCGCCAGCAGCCAAAGGGCTAGCGGGAGGGGTAAGAACACCGGGGAGCTGTTTTTT
CASSQRASGRGKNTGELFF
>NA|NA|TRBV6-1|TRBJ1-1
TGTGCCAGCAGTGCGAGAGTTATGAACACTGAAGCTTTCTTT
CASSARVMNTEAFF
>TRBD1|once|TRBV7-8|TRBJ2-7
TGTGCCAGCAGCTTAGTCAGGGGGCGATTCTCCGAGCAGTACTTC
CASSLVRGRFSEQYF
>NA|NA|TRBV11-2|TRBJ1-2
TGTGCCAGCAGCTCCCGGACTGAGGCTAACTATGGCTACACCTTC
CASSSRTEANYGYTF
>TRBD2|NA|TRBV11-3|TRBJ2-7
TGTGCCAGCAGCCTACGAATTAGCGGGAGTGTGCAGTACGAGCAGTACTTC
CASSLRISGSVQYEQYF
>TRBD1|NA|TRBV5-1|TRBJ1-4
TGCGCCAGCAGCCCCTACAGGGGACCTGTTGAAAAACTGTTTTTT
CASSPYRGPVEKLFF
>TRBD1|NA|TRBV5-5|TRBJ2-7
TGTGCCAGCAGCTTGTTGGGACAGGGTTTTCAGTACTTC
CASSLLGQGFQYF
>TRBD2|NA|TRBV5-6|TRBJ2-7
TGTGCCAGCAGCCGGGGACTAGCGGGCCCATACGAGCAGTACTTC
CASSRGLAGPYEQYF
>NA|NA|TRBV28|TRBJ1-2
TGTGCCAGCTCGGAGGACAGAAACTATGGCTACACCTTC
CASSEDRNYGYTF
>TRBD2|NA|TRBV28|TRBJ2-5
TGTGCCAGCAGTCACCTTCGCCTAGCGGGAGTGGGAGAGACCCAGTACTTC
CASSHLRLAGVGETQYF
>NA|NA|TRBV5-4|TRBJ2-7
TGTGCCAGCAGCCAACAGGGCGAGCAGTACTTC
CASSQQGEQYF
>NA|NA|TRBV7-9|TRBJ1-4
TGTGCCAGCAGCACCGGGGAAGAAAAACTGTTTTTT
CASSTGEEKLFF
>TRBD2|once|TRBV10-2|TRBJ2-3
TGCGCCAGCAGTGATGGGCTAGCGGGCACAGATACGCAGTATTTT
CASSDGLAGTDTQYF
>NA|NA|TRBV28|TRBJ2-7
TGTGCCAGCAGGGGGGGCGGGAGTTTGTACGAGCAGTACTTC
CASRGGGSLYEQYF
>TRBD2|NA|TRBV28|TRBJ2-5
TGTGCCAGCACCCTAGCGGGAGGAGGTCAAGAGACCCAGTACTTC
CASTLAGGGQETQYF
>TRBD1|NA|TRBV2|TRBJ1-4
TGTGCCAGCAGCCCCGACAGGGTTTGGTTTTTT
CASSPDRVWFF
>TRBD2|NA|TRBV7-2|TRBJ2-7
TGTGCCAGCGGCAGACTAGCGGGAAGCTACGAGCAGTACTTC
CASGRLAGSYEQYF
>NA|NA|TRBV28|TRBJ1-2
TGTGCCAGCAAACCCCCGGCAGGGGAGGGTGGCTACACCTTC
CASKPPAGEGGYTF
>NA|NA|TRBV29-1|TRBJ2-7
TGCAGCGTTATGTCAGGGCTGTCCTACGAGCAGTACTTC
CSVMSGLSYEQYF
>TRBD2|NA|TRBV4-2|TRBJ2-1
TGTGCCAGCAGCCAAGGGACGGGACTAGCGGGAGAGATATATGAGCAGTTCTTC
CASSQGTGLAGEIYEQFF
>NA|NA|TRBV4-1|TRBJ1-1
TGCGCCAGCAGCCGAGGGCCGGGGAACACTGAAGCTTTCTTT
CASSRGPGNTEAFF
>TRBD2|NA|TRBV7-8|TRBJ2-5
TGTGCCAGCAGCTCATCGCCAGGTAGCGGGCAAGAGACCCAGTACTTC
CASSSSPGSGQETQYF
>NA|NA|TRBV6-1|TRBJ2-3
TGTGCCAGCAGTGGCACCTCCGGGCCGGGGGGCACAGATACGCAGTATTTT
CASSGTSGPGGTDTQYF
>TRBD1|NA|TRBV7-9|TRBJ1-1
TGTGCCAGCAGCCCTCTGGACAGGGGGGACACTGAAGCTTTCTTT
CASSPLDRGDTEAFF
>NA|few|TRBV6-6|TRBJ2-3
TGTGCCAGCAGGGGGGCGGGAGTACTCCCAGATACGCAGTATTTT
CASRGAGVLPDTQYF
>NA|NA|TRBV5-6|TRBJ2-7
TGTGCCAGCAGCCGAGGGTATTATGGCAATCCGACCTACGAGCAGTACTTC
CASSRGYYGNPTYEQYF
>NA|once|TRBV6-1|TRBJ2-7
TGTGCCAGCAGTGACGGGGGTCTTAGCGAGCAGTACTTC
CASSDGGLSEQYF
>NA|few|TRBV6-5|TRBJ1-1
TGTGCCAGCAGCCTGGGGCCTCGAGATGAAGCTTTCTTT
CASSLGPRDEAFF
>NA|NA|TRBV28|TRBJ2-1
TGTGCCAGCGGGGGAGGTGAGCAGTTCTTC
CASGGGEQFF